These 4 T cell receptor beta chains originate from one sample sequenced in a study of early T cells in non-severe SARS-CoV-2 infection. MiXCR, run by TCRdb on the 5' RACE reads, gives a single entry per CDR3 protein. The table lists roughly 49,000 distinct CDR3 sequences, around 4% of them singletons. The source material was whole blood. The receptors here all came from an adult who was a healthcare worker with PCR-confirmed SARS-CoV-2 infection or an uninfected control (not recorded which).

This clonotype has at least ten counts. V and J are TRBV5-1 and TRBJ2-3; D gene uncertain. CDR3 length: 14 amino acids. CDR1 is SGHRS, CDR2 YFSETQ, per germline. V was cut by 0 bases and J by 1 base, with 6 bases left in between. CDR3 sequence (DNA): TGCGCCAGCAGCTTGGTTGCTGGCACAGATACGCAGTATTTT. It specifies CASSLVAGTDTQYF.

This clonotype was recorded many times. The chain carries TRBV7-9 and TRBJ2-1; 8 positions match TRBD2. Germline V gene sequence: CDR1 SEHNR, CDR2 FQNEAQ (reference sequence). The CDR3 runs to 16 residues. V shed 5 bases, J shed 0 bases, and the junction held 6 bases outside the gene matches. CDR3: CASSPRSGSSYNEQFF. CDR3 sequence (DNA): TGTGCCAGCAGCCCGAGAAGCGGGAGCTCCTACAATGAGCAGTTCTTC.

This clonotype was seen at least ten times. V usage is TRBV10-1 and J usage is TRBJ2-7, with a tentative D call TRBD1 (6 bases). The CDR3 has 11 amino acids. Germline V gives CDR1 WNHNN, CDR2 SYGVQD (reference sequence). Trimming stripped 9 bases from V and 3 bases from J, with 9 bases between. The CDR3 loop reads CASGQYYEQYF. In DNA form, the CDR3 reads TGCGCCAGTGGACAGTACTACGAGCAGTACTTC.

This clonotype was observed a few times. This chain joins TRBV19 and TRBJ2-7; a possible D gene is TRBD1 (5 bases). Germline CDR1 reads LNHDA; CDR2 reads SQIVND (reference sequence). V lost 6 bases and J lost 6, with 18 bases in between. The CDR3 sequence is 14 residues long. CDR3 sequence reads: CASSMQGVTGEQYF. The DNA of the CDR3 is TGTGCCAGTAGCATGCAGGGTGTCACGGGCGAGCAGTACTTC.